This T cell receptor (beta chain) was obtained from a study of blood T cell repertoires in COVID-19. Study context: From T cells, B-cell-depleted T cells, or PBMCs came the material, which was cDNA or gDNA.

TCRdb keeps only in-frame clones here, not all; method: immunoSEQ multiplex PCR. The data show tens of thousands of clones, approximately 83% seen once. There are 15 residues in the CDR3. Trimming left V 6 bases short and J 1 base short, with 15 bases between. From germline, CDR1 is MDHEN and CDR2 SYDVKM. The sample was peripheral blood. V and J are TRBV28 and TRBJ1-2; tentatively, D is TRBD1 (6 bases). This clonotype was obtained from a human donor in a cohort sampled during active COVID-19. In nucleotides, the CDR3 is TGTGCCAGCAGCCCGCACAGGGCCAGTAACTATGGCTACACCTTC. Its translation is CASSPHRASNYGYTF.